A few counts support the clone carrying this T cell receptor beta chain. What it binds is unknown. These data are taken from a study of T cell repertoires in cytomegalovirus infection. For the study at large: CMV infection together with matching HLA type was indicated by public TCR beta signatures.

TCRdb fed the reads into MiXCR, producing one record per CDR3 protein. The repertoire consists of 550,000 to 850,000 distinct CDR3 sequences, with about 30% occurring once and the leading ten covering about 20%. Germline V gene data show CDR1 as SGHNT and CDR2 as YYREEE (reference sequence). The CDR3 runs to 14 residues. V shed 5 bases, J shed 1 base, and the junction held 3 bases outside the gene matches. The chain combines TRBV5-4 with TRBJ2-3; 8 bases line up with TRBD1. This specimen was cultured PBMCs, taken from culture after CMV antigen stimulation. The sequence derives from a human donor in good health (CMV status not recorded). Some clones in this sample may be carry-over from other donors' samples. CDR3 in DNA: TGTGCCAGCAGTGGACAGGGTGGCACAGATACGCAGTATTTT. It codes for CASSGQGGTDTQYF.